The 21 T cell receptor delta chains presented below share a single source sample, sequenced in a study of gamma delta lymphoproliferative disorders and STAT genes. TCRdb redid clone calling on the multiplex PCR reads using CATT. Of 650 to 900 delta-chain clones listed, 1.5% to 2% are singletons. Genomic DNA from isolated PBMCs served as the sequencing template. Sequenced: blood. The receptors stem from a human donor in good health.

This clone was detected a few times. One base separates it from a far larger clone, so it is likely a read error. This chain uses TRDV1 with TRDJ3; 11 bases line up with TRDD3. The CDR3 has 26 amino acids. CDR1 and CDR2 (germline): TSWWSYY, QGS. The CDR3 sequence: CALGGRPSYQDLLWGILDWGTRQMFF. CDR3 coding DNA: TGTGCTCTTGGGGGCCGGCCTTCCTACCAAGACCTCCTCTGGGGGATACTAGATTGGGGCACCCGACAGATGTTTTTC.

This clone was seen only a few times. A far larger clone is just one base off, so this is likely a read error. The sample contains more than one DNA sequence encoding this CDR3. This rearrangement joins TRDV2 to TRDJ1, with D possibly matching TRDD3 (5 bases). Trimming took off 3 bases at V and 0 bases at J, with 16 bases between the two ends. The germline CDR1 and CDR2 sequences are GEAIGNYY and EKD. The length of the CDR3 is 16 residues. The CDR3: CACDFVGSTNTDKLIF. CDR3 bases: TGTGCCTGTGACTTCGTGGGGAGCACGAACACCGATAAACTCATCTTT.

This clone is large within its sample. The CDR3, as DNA: TGTGCTCTTGGGGAACGGTTCTACTCGATGAGTACTGGGGGGCTCCAAATCACCGATAAACTCATCTTT. It codes for CALGERFYSMSTGGLQITDKLIF. The J gene is TRDJ1, the V gene TRDV1; TRDD3 matches at 8 bases. J was trimmed by 1 base and V by 1 base; bases with no gene match: 26. This CDR3 comprises 23 residues. The germline V gene has CDR1 TSWWSYY and CDR2 QGS.

Comments on this clone: The TCRdb protein, from a much larger clone, departs from this DNA's translation at residue 12, likely by read error; the protein shown derives from the DNA. The J gene is TRDJ1, the V gene TRDV2; 13 nucleotides line up with TRDD3. CDR3 length: 18 amino acids. With V trimmed by 1 base and J by 4 bases, 11 bases remained unmatched. From germline, CDR1 is GEAIGNYY and CDR2 EKD. This CDR3 is CACDTLSTGGYVGDKLIF. The CDR3 DNA follows: TGTGCCTGTGACACTCTCAGTACTGGGGGATACGTGGGCGATAAACTCATCTTT.

This clone was detected a few times. TCRdb's protein, taken from a much larger clone, differs from this DNA's translation at residue 16, likely owing to a read error; the protein displayed comes from the DNA. V is TRDV2 and J is TRDJ1; 12 bases are shared with TRDD3. Germline lookup yields CDR1 GEAIGNYY and CDR2 EKD. The CDR3 is 20 residues long. Germline trimming cut 0 bases from V and 6 bases from J; bases unmatched to any gene: 19. This chain's CDR3 is CACDTVGHGDPGGYANKLIF. The CDR3, as DNA: TGTGCCTGTGACACCGTCGGGCACGGGGATCCTGGGGGATACGCCAATAAACTCATCTTT.

This clone was counted only a few times. The protein TCRdb lists belongs to a much larger clone and differs from this DNA's translation at residue 8, which points to a read error; the protein shown is made from the DNA. This rearrangement joins TRDV2 to TRDJ1; 11 bases are shared with TRDD3. After removal of 7 bases from V and 2 bases from J, the junction contained 14 bases not matched to a gene. Germline V gives CDR1 GEAIGNYY, CDR2 EKD. The CDR3 sequence is 17 residues long. CDR3: CACSLGDMRRGTDKLIF. The CDR3 nucleotides read TGTGCCTGCTCACTGGGGGATATGCGAAGGGGGACCGATAAACTCATCTTT.

This clone was counted a few times. TCRdb's protein for this DNA is that of a much larger clone and differs from the translation at residue 5, likely a read error; the protein shown is the DNA translation. The CDR3 nucleotides read TGTGCCTGTGACCCCCTGAAACTGGGGGATACTTCCGATAAACTCATCTTT. This sequence encodes CACDPLKLGDTSDKLIF. The chain combines TRDV2 with TRDJ1, with TRDD3 identical over 12 bases. CDR3 length equals 17 residues. Unmatched junction bases numbered 10, after V lost 3 bases and J lost 3 bases. Per germline, CDR1 GEAIGNYY and CDR2 EKD.

This clone is judged large. The identical CDR3 is also encoded by other nucleotide sequences in the sample. The V and J genes are TRDV1 and TRDJ2; 12 nucleotides line up with TRDD3. The germline gives CDR1 TSWWSYY, CDR2 QGS. CDR3 length equals 21 residues. V trimming: 1 base; J trimming: 2 bases; junction bases outside the gene matches: 14. This CDR3 reads CALGEPPVPLGDTPLTAQLFF. The CDR3 DNA sequence: TGTGCTCTTGGGGAACCCCCCGTCCCCCTGGGGGATACGCCATTGACAGCACAACTCTTCTTT.

Worth noting for this clone: A far larger clone is one nucleotide away, so this likely arose from a read error. The sample holds other DNA sequences that translate to the same CDR3. The rearrangement uses TRDV1 and TRDJ1; 12 bases agree with TRDD3. Looked up from germline, CDR1 is TSWWSYY and CDR2 is QGS. The CDR3 loop spans 15 amino acids. The CDR3 is CALLTGGYKSDKLIF. In DNA form, the CDR3 reads TGTGCCCTCCTGACTGGGGGATACAAATCAGATAAACTCATCTTT.

By its share, this clone is medium-sized. The chain uses TRDV2 and TRDJ1; 7 bases align to TRDD3. V was pared by 4 bases and J by 2 bases, with 15 bases of the junction left unmatched. Germline assignment: CDR1 GEAIGNYY and CDR2 EKD. The CDR3 totals 17 residues. CDR3: CACDILTRGDKTDKLIF. CDR3 bases: TGTGCCTGTGATATACTAACGCGAGGGGATAAGACCGATAAACTCATCTTT.

By its share, this clone is hyperexpanded. Other DNA sequences from this sample encode an identical CDR3 as well. V and J are TRDV2 and TRDJ1; TRDD3 agrees at 9 bases. Losses at the gene ends were 2 bases for V and 5 bases for J; bases not matched to a gene: 11. CDR1 GEAIGNYY and CDR2 EKD come from the germline V gene. There are 16 residues in the CDR3. This CDR3 is CACDIVGDSGIDKLIF. Here the CDR3 DNA reads TGTGCCTGTGACATCGTGGGGGATAGCGGTATTGATAAACTCATCTTT.

By its share, this clone is hyperexpanded. The sample carries other DNA sequences with the same CDR3. This chain links TRDV2 with TRDJ1; 10 bases map to TRDD3. Germline values: CDR1 GEAIGNYY, CDR2 EKD. This CDR3 region has 19 residues. V lost 3 bases to trimming and J lost 0 bases; unmatched junction nucleotides: 15. Here the CDR3 reads CACDPVLRTGGFHTDKLIF. The DNA for the CDR3 is TGTGCCTGTGACCCGGTTTTGCGTACTGGGGGATTTCACACCGATAAACTCATCTTT.

V is TRDV2 and J is TRDJ1; TRDD3 matches 9 bases. CDR3 size: 18 residues. Germline loops: CDR1 GEAIGNYY, CDR2 EKD. V was clipped by 1 base and J by 0 bases; unmatched bases: 11. CDR3 sequence reads: CACDTGGLGDSYTDKLIF. CDR3 nucleotide sequence: TGTGCCTGTGACACGGGCGGGCTGGGGGATTCGTACACCGATAAACTCATCTTT.

This clone turned up a few times. A far larger clone is one base from this, pointing to a likely read error. Other DNA sequences in the sample encode the same CDR3. The chain combines TRDV2 with TRDJ1; TRDD3 might be the D (6 bases). This CDR3 is 15 amino acids long. Trimming took 0 bases from V and 7 from J, leaving 17 bases between them. CDR1 GEAIGNYY and CDR2 EKD come from the germline V gene. The CDR3 DNA follows: TGTGCCTGTGACACCCTGGGAGATACGCGGGGTAAACTCATCTTT. It encodes CACDTLGDTRGKLIF.

As concerns this clone: Given a far larger clone just one base away, this is likely a sequencing read error. At the DNA level, this CDR3 is encoded by other sequences in the same sample as well. The rearrangement joins TRDV2 to TRDJ1; TRDD3 matches at 13 bases. V was pared by 7 bases and J by 2 bases, with 12 bases of the junction left unmatched. Germline V gene data show CDR1 as GEAIGNYY and CDR2 as EKD. The CDR3 has 17 amino acids. CDR3 coding DNA: TGTGCCTGCTCACTGGGGGATACGCGAAGAGGGACCGATAAACTCATCTTT. Its translation: CACSLGDTRRGTDKLIF.

This clone was seen ten or more times. With only one base between it and a far larger clone, this is likely a read error. This same CDR3 is encoded by further DNA sequences in the sample. This rearrangement joins TRDV2 to TRDJ1; 12 nucleotides agree with TRDD3. The CDR3 totals 17 residues. The germline gives CDR1 GEAIGNYY, CDR2 EKD. The V gene end was trimmed by 7 bases and the J gene end by 3 bases; junction bases not matched to a gene: 14. This chain's CDR3 is CACDEVLGDTGPDKLIF. CDR3 nucleotide sequence: TGTGCCTGCGACGAGGTACTGGGGGATACTGGGCCCGATAAACTCATCTTT.

Turning to this clone: The likely explanation is a read error, given a far larger clone one base away. This chain links TRDV1 with TRDJ1, with TRDD3 matching over 11 bases. The CDR3 totals 23 residues. The germline CDR1 and CDR2 sequences are TSWWSYY and QGS. The CDR3 DNA follows: TGTGCTCTTAGGGAACTCGTCCGGCTGCGGCGGATGTACTGGGGGATAACAACCGATAAACTCATCTTT. Encoded protein: CALRELVRLRRMYWGITTDKLIF.

This clone is categorized as medium-sized. Given a far larger clone just one base away, this is likely a sequencing read error. The chain uses TRDV2 and TRDJ1; D is unresolved. The CDR3 is 14 amino acids. Trimming took off 5 bases at V and 1 base at J, with 13 bases between the two ends. Germline loops: CDR1 GEAIGNYY, CDR2 EKD. For the CDR3, the DNA is TGTGCCTGTGTGAAGGTTTCGACCACCGATAAACTCATCTTT. This sequence encodes CACVKVSTTDKLIF.

In this sample, this clone turned up a few times. This probably arose from a read error, given a far larger clone one base away. The chain has TRDV2 and TRDJ1, with D possibly being TRDD3 (6 bases). V gave up 0 bases and J gave up 0 bases, with 19 bases separating them. Germline V gives CDR1 GEAIGNYY, CDR2 EKD. The CDR3 is made up of 18 amino acids. CDR3 residues: CACDTILGGGSYTDKLIF. CDR3 in DNA: TGTGCCTGTGACACCATCCTAGGTGGGGGTTCCTACACCGATAAACTCATCTTT.

This clone was detected only a few times. TCRdb shows a much larger clone's protein in place of this DNA's translation, and the two differ at residue 10, likely through a read error; the protein shown is translated from the DNA. The genes are TRDV2 and TRDJ1, with 13 bases lining up with TRDD3. Germline trimming cut 7 bases from V and 2 bases from J; bases unmatched to any gene: 12. This CDR3 has 17 amino acids. In germline, CDR1 is GEAIGNYY, CDR2 EKD. CDR3 DNA sequence: TGTGCCTGCTCACTGGGGGATACGCGAGGGGGGACCGATAAACTCATCTTT. Translation: CACSLGDTRGGTDKLIF.

With regard to this clone: This DNA translates differently at residue 10 from the TCRdb protein, which is that of a much larger clone; a read error is likely, and the protein shown is the DNA's own translation. This chain connects TRDV2 to TRDJ3; 7 bases agree with TRDD3. The ends lost 0 bases at V and 0 bases at J; junction bases unmatched: 10. The length of the CDR3 is 20 residues. The germline gives CDR1 GEAIGNYY, CDR2 EKD. CDR3 coding DNA: TGTGCCTGTGACACCGCGGGGGGGATGCACAGCTCCTGGGACACCCGACAGATGTTTTTC. Translating it yields CACDTAGGMHSSWDTRQMFF.